A selection of T cell receptor beta chains follows, all from one sample in a study of neurological immune-mediated disorders. Each CDR3 protein is one row after TCRdb ran MiXCR on the 5' RACE reads. The table lists some 76,000 distinct CDR3 sequences, approximately 3.4% of them singletons, with approximately 4.7% in the top ten. The sequenced material came from PBMCs. All receptors come from a woman aged 50 to 60 with multiple sclerosis. Each CDR3 is given with its conserved first and last residue. A D gene is named only where the DNA matches it firmly. Clone sizes are given selectively: once, few, many, or a class where the clone is expanded.

CDR3 protein,CDR3 DNA,V gene,J gene,D gene,clone size
CASSLVPGQWNTEAFF,TGCGCCAGCAGCTTGGTACCGGGACAATGGAACACTGAAGCTTTCTTT,TRBV5-1,TRBJ1-1,NA,many
CASSQDGVQGDEQFF,TGTGCCAGCAGCCAAGATGGGGTACAGGGCGATGAGCAGTTCTTC,TRBV3-1,TRBJ2-1,NA,many
CASSLATRETQYF,TGTGCCAGCAGTTTGGCGACTAGAGAGACCCAGTACTTC,TRBV12-3/TRBV12-4,TRBJ2-5,NA,many
CASSLSRVEETQYF,TGCGCCAGCAGCTTGAGCAGGGTAGAGGAGACCCAGTACTTC,TRBV5-1,TRBJ2-5,NA,many
CASSRDRVGSWELFF,TGTGCCAGCAGCCGGGACAGGGTTGGGTCCTGGGAGCTGTTTTTT,TRBV7-2,TRBJ2-2,TRBD1,NA
CASSLAGVSGELFF,TGTGCCAGCAGTCTAGCGGGAGTATCCGGGGAGCTGTTTTTT,TRBV6-6,TRBJ2-2,TRBD2,many
CASRPGHSGGPLHF,TGTGCCAGCAGACCGGGGCACTCCGGGGGGCCCCTCCACTTT,TRBV7-2,TRBJ1-6,NA,many
CSAVDDRSPSLFF,TGCAGTGCCGTGGATGACAGATCCCCATCTCTGTTCTTC,TRBV20-1,TRBJ2-1,NA,many
CANPGERSYGYTF,TGTGCCAACCCAGGGGAGAGGAGCTATGGCTACACCTTC,TRBV2,TRBJ1-2,NA,few
CASSPLGVVSTDTQYF,TGTGCCAGCAGCCCCCTAGGGGTTGTTAGCACAGATACGCAGTATTTT,TRBV7-2,TRBJ2-3,NA,many
CASSFSLGTVRGNEQFF,TGTGCCAGCAGCTTTTCCCTCGGGACAGTCAGAGGCAATGAGCAGTTCTTC,TRBV7-9,TRBJ2-1,TRBD1,many
CASSLVGQLTIYF,TGTGCCAGCAGCTTAGTAGGGCAGCTCACCATATATTTT,TRBV7-2,TRBJ1-3,NA,many
CASSLGQRGPETQYF,TGTGCCAGCAGTTTAGGTCAGAGGGGTCCCGAGACCCAGTACTTC,TRBV12-3/TRBV12-4,TRBJ2-5,NA,many
CASSLLTGRVTEAFF,TGCGCCAGCAGCTTGTTGACAGGGCGGGTTACTGAAGCTTTCTTT,TRBV5-1,TRBJ1-1,TRBD1,many
CASSSGPYNEQFF,TGTGCCAGCAGTTCGGGACCATACAATGAGCAGTTCTTC,TRBV27,TRBJ2-1,NA,many
CATSRGDRGRGYTF,TGTGCCACCAGCAGGGGGGACAGGGGCCGTGGCTACACCTTC,TRBV15,TRBJ1-2,TRBD1,few
CASSGRNQPQHF,TGTGCCAGTAGTGGTCGCAATCAGCCCCAGCATTTT,TRBV19,TRBJ1-5,NA,many
CASSRRGTEAFF,TGTGCCAGCAGCCGTCGGGGAACTGAAGCTTTCTTT,TRBV7-8,TRBJ1-1,NA,many
CSARDPISRGGNQPQHF,TGCAGTGCTAGAGACCCAATTTCCAGGGGAGGCAATCAGCCCCAGCATTTT,TRBV20-1,TRBJ1-5,NA,many
CSALSEASGPRGRQYF,TGCAGTGCCTTAAGTGAAGCTAGCGGCCCGCGAGGGAGGCAGTATTTT,TRBV20-1,TRBJ2-3,TRBD2,many
CASSLALPEGNYNEQFF,TGTGCCAGCAGCTTAGCGCTCCCCGAGGGCAACTACAATGAGCAGTTCTTC,TRBV7-8,TRBJ2-1,NA,NA
CASSQATDTDTQYF,TGTGCCAGCAGCCAGGCGACAGACACAGATACGCAGTATTTT,TRBV3-1,TRBJ2-3,NA,many
CASSLVTSLDNEQFF,TGTGCCAGCAGCTTAGTGACTAGCTTAGACAATGAGCAGTTCTTC,TRBV7-2,TRBJ2-1,TRBD2,many
CAVRRTTNEKLFF,TGTGCCGTAAGGCGGACCACTAATGAAAAACTGTTTTTT,TRBV6-5,TRBJ1-4,NA,NA
CSARDVSSGGADTQYF,TGCAGTGCTAGAGATGTATCGAGCGGGGGGGCAGATACGCAGTATTTT,TRBV20-1,TRBJ2-3,TRBD2,many
CSASAGSTDTQYF,TGCAGTGCTAGTGCGGGGTCCACAGATACGCAGTATTTT,TRBV20-1,TRBJ2-3,NA,many
CASKLADLNTGELFF,TGTGCCAGTAAACTAGCGGATTTAAACACCGGGGAGCTGTTTTTT,TRBV6-2/TRBV6-3,TRBJ2-2,TRBD2,few